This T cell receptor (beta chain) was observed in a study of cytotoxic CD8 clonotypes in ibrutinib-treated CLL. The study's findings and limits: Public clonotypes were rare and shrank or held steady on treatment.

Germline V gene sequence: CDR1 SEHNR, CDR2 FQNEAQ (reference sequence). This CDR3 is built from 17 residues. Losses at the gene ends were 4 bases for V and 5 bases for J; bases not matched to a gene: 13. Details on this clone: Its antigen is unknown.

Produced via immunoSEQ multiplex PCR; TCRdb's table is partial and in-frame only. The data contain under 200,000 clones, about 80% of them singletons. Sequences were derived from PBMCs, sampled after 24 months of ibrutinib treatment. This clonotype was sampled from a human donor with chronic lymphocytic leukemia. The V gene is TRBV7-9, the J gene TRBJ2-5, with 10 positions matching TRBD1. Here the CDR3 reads CASSSRPGQGTGETQYF. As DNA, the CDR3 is TGTGCCAGCAGCTCTCGCCCGGGACAGGGGACAGGCGAGACCCAGTACTTC.